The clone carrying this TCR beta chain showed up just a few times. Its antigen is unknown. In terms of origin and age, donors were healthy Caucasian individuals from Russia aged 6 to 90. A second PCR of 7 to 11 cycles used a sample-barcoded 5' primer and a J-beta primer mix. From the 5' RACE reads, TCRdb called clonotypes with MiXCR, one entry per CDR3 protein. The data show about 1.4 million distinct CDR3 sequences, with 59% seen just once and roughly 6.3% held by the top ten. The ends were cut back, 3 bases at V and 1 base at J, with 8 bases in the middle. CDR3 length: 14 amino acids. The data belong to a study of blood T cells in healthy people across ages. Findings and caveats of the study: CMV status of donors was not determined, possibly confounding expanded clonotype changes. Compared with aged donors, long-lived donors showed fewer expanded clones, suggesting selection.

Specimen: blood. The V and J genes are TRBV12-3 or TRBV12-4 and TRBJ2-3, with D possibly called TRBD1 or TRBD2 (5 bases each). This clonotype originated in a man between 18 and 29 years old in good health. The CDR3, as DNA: TGTGCCAGCAGTTTTCAGGGAGGCACAGATACGCAGTATTTT. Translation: CASSFQGGTDTQYF.